This TCR beta chain came from a study of shared clonotypes between healthy human individuals. The CDR3 contains 13 residues. The germline V gene has CDR1 KGHSH and CDR2 LQKENI. V shed 1 base and J shed 6 bases, with 9 bases lying between them. To note about this clone: The target antigen is unknown.

The donors were adults (healthy and HIV-negative) with no recent acute infections or vaccinations. Points from the study as a whole: Non-shared clonotypes showed lower generation probabilities than clonotypes common to all four donors.

Several immunoSEQ plates received, in even portions, the genomic DNA of each subset. Some clones are missing from TCRdb's copy, which holds only in-frame ones; the method was immunoSEQ multiplex PCR. In the table there are around 510,000 clones, 90% to 96% of which are singletons. Material for sequencing was naive CD4+ T cells sorted from blood. Subset indicated: CD45RA+ positively selected. This TCR was sampled from a woman in her twenties or thirties in good health. The chain recombines TRBV18 with TRBJ1-2, with no clear D. CDR3 coding DNA: TGTGCCAGCTCACCACGGTCCCAGGATGGCTACACCTTC. Protein product: CASSPRSQDGYTF.